This T cell receptor beta chain was sequenced during a study of technical replicates of blood from several donors. Only in-frame clones appear in the TCRdb table, and some are missing; sequencing was by immunoSEQ multiplex PCR. The data show more than 90,000 clones, with 85% to 95% seen just once and about 0.36% held by the top ten. This receptor was obtained from a human donor in good health. Input material: T cells isolated from PBMCs.

The CDR3 DNA follows: TGTGCCAGCAGACGAACAGGTGACGAGCAGTACTTC. This sequence encodes CASRRTGDEQYF. The chain uses TRBV27 and TRBJ2-7, with a tentative D call TRBD1 (5 bases). The CDR3 runs 12 residues. Trimming removed 6 bases from V and 5 bases from J, with 11 bases in between. Germline V gene sequence: CDR1 MNHEY, CDR2 SMNVEV (reference sequence).